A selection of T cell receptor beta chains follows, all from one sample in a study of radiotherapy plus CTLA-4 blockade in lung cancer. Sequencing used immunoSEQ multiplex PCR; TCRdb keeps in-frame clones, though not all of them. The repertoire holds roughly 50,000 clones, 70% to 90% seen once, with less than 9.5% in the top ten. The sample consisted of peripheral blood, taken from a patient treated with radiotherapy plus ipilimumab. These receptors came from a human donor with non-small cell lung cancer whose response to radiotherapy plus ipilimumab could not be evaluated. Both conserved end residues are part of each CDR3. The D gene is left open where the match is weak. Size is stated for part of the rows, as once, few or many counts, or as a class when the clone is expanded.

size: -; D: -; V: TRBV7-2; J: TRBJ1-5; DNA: TGTGCCAGCAGCCCACGATCGGGGGATCAGCCCCAGCATTTT; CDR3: CASSPRSGDQPQHF
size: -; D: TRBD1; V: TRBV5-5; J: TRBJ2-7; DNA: TGTGCCAGCAGATATACCGGGACAGGGACCTACGAGCAGTACTTC; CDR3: CASRYTGTGTYEQYF
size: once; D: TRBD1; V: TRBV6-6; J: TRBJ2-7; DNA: TGTGCCAGCAGGGCGGACAGGGTAATCGACGAGCAGTACTTC; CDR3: CASRADRVIDEQYF
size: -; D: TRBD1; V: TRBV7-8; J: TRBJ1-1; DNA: TGTGCCAGCAGCACGGACAGGGGCACTGAAGCTTTCTTT; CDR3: CASSTDRGTEAFF
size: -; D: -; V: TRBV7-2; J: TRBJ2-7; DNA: TGTGCCAGCAGCCAAGTGGGAGGCGGTTCCTACGAGCAGTACTTC; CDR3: CASSQVGGGSYEQYF
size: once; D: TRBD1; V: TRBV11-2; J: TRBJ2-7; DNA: TGTGCCAGCAGCTTACAGGGGGTATCTGACTACGAGCAGTACTTC; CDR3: CASSLQGVSDYEQYF
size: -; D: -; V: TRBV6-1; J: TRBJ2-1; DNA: TGTGCCAGCAGTGAATTGCCGGGATCGGTACTGTTCTTC; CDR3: CASSELPGSVLFF
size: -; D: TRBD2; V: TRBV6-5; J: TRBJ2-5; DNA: TGTGCCAGCAGTAAACCGGGACTAGCGGGAGCCCAACACTACTTC; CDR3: CASSKPGLAGAQHYF
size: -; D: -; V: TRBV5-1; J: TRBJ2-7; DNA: TGCGCCAGCAGCTTGGAGGGGTACGAGCAGTACTTC; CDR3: CASSLEGYEQYF
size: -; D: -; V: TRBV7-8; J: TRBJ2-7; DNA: TGTGCCAGCAGCCGTTTAGCGAATCCCTACGAGCAGTACTTC; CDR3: CASSRLANPYEQYF
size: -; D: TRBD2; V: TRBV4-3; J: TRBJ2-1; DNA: TGCGCCAGCAGCCCCGGGCTAGCGGGGTACAATGAGCAGTTCTTC; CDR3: CASSPGLAGYNEQFF
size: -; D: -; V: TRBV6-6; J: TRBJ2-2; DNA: TGTGCCAGCAGTTGGGGGGGCTCGAACACCGGGGAGCTGTTTTTT; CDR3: CASSWGGSNTGELFF
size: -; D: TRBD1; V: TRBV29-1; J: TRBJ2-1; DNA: TGCAGCGTAAGGGGAGGGGACAGGGGGCGAGAGCAGTTCTTC; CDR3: CSVRGGDRGREQFF
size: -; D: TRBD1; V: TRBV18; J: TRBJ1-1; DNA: TGTGCCAGCTCTCTAGGACAGGGGAGGCGGATGAACACTGAAGCTTTCTTT; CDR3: CASSLGQGRRMNTEAFF
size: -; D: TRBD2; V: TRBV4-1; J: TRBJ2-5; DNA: TGCGCCAGCAGCCGCATCCTCCCGGGACTAGCGGGAGTAGAAGAGACCCAGTACTTC; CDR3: CASSRILPGLAGVEETQYF
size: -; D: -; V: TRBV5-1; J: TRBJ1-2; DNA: TGCGCCAGCAGCTTGTCGCCAACTAGGGAACTAACTGGGTATGGCTACACCTTC; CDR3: CASSLSPTRELTGYGYTF
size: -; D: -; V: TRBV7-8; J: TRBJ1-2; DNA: TGTGCCAGCAGCTTCGACATGTATGGCTACACCTTC; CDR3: CASSFDMYGYTF
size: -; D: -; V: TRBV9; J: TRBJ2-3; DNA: TGTGCCAGCAGCCCTACGGGGGATACGCAGTATTTT; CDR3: CASSPTGDTQYF
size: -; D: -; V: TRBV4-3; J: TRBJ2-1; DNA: TGCGCCAGCAGCCAAGATAGCAGGGCCAATGAGCAGTTCTTC; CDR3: CASSQDSRANEQFF
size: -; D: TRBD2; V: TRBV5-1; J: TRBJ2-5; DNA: TGCGCCAGCAGCGGCACGGGGGGGGAGACCCAGTACTTC; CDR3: CASSGTGGETQYF
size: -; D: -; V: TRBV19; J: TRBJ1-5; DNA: TGTGCCAGTAGTATCGGCAGGGTCATTGGCCCCCAGCATTTT; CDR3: CASSIGRVIGPQHF
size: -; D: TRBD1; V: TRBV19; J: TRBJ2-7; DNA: TGTGCCAGTAGTGAACAGGGGGCCGGCAACTCCTACGAGCAGTACTTC; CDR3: CASSEQGAGNSYEQYF
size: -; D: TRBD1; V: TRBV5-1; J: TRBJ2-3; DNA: TGCGCCAGCAGCTCGGGACAGAGGACAGATACGCAGTATTTT; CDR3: CASSSGQRTDTQYF
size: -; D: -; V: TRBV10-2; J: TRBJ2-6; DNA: TGCGCCAGCACCGCGGGGCAGGGCTCTGGGGCCAACGTCCTGACTTTC; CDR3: CASTAGQGSGANVLTF
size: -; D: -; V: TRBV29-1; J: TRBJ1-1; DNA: TGCAGCGTTGAAGTGGGGGCTGGGCCTGAAGCTTTCTTT; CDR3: CSVEVGAGPEAFF
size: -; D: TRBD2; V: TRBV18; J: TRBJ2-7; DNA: TGTGCCAGCTCACCCGCCGGACTAGGCTCCTACGAGCAGTACTTC; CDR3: CASSPAGLGSYEQYF
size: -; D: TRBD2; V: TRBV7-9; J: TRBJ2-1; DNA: TGTGCCAGCAGCCCCCCAGAGGCGGGAGGGCCCGGCAATGAGCAGTTCTTC; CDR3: CASSPPEAGGPGNEQFF
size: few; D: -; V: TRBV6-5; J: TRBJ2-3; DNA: TGTGCCAGCAGTCAGACAGACACAGATACGCAGTATTTT; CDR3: CASSQTDTDTQYF
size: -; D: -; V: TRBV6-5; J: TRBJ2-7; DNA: TGTGCCAGCAGCCGCACGGGAGGGACAGACTACGAGCAGTACTTC; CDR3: CASSRTGGTDYEQYF
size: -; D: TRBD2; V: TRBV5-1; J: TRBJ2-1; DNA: TGCGCCAGCAGCCTCGGCGGGAGGGCAAGAAGGAATGAGCAGTTCTTC; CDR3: CASSLGGRARRNEQFF
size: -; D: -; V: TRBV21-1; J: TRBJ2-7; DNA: TGTGCCAGCAGCAAAGGTCCCCCAGGACAGGGCCGTTTTTACGAGCAGTACTTC; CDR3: CASSKGPPGQGRFYEQYF
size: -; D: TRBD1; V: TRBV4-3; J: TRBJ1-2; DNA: TGCGCCAGCAGCCAAGATGGAAGGGGGCCAGGAGGCTACACCTTC; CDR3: CASSQDGRGPGGYTF
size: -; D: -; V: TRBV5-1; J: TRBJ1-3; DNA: TGCGCCAGCAGCCCGTACACCTCTGGAAACACCATATATTTT; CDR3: CASSPYTSGNTIYF
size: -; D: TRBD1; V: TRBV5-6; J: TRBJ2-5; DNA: TGTGCCAGCAGCACGGGACAGGGACGACAGACCCAGTACTTC; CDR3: CASSTGQGRQTQYF
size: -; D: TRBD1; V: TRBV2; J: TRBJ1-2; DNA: TGTGCCAGCAGCTCTTCAGGGGGATATGGCTACACCTTC; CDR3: CASSSSGGYGYTF
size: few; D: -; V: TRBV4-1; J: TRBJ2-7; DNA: TGCGCCAGCAGCCAAGAGACCGGCTCCCGGGACGAGCAGTACTTC; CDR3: CASSQETGSRDEQYF
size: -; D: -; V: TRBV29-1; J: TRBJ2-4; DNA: TGCAGCGTTGCCAGGGACACCAAAAACATTCAGTACTTC; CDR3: CSVARDTKNIQYF
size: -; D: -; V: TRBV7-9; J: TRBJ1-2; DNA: TGTGCCAGCAGCCCGGACTCTGTAATAATAGAGCGGGGCTACACCTTC; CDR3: CASSPDSVIIERGYTF
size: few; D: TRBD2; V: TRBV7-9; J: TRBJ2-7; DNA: TGTGCCAGCAGCTTGGGGACTAGCTCCTACGAGCAGTACTTC; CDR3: CASSLGTSSYEQYF
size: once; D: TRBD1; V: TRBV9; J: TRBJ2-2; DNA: TGTGCCAACAGCGTCGACAGGGGTAACACCGGGGAGCTGTTTTTT; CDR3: CANSVDRGNTGELFF
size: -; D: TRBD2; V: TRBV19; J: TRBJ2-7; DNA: TGTGCCAGTAGTCCTGGGACTAGCGGATACGAGCAGTACTTC; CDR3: CASSPGTSGYEQYF
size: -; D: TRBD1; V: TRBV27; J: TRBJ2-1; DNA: TGTGCCAGCAGTTCAGGGGGCTATTCCTACAATGAGCAGCTCTTC; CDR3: CASSSGGYSYNEQLF